Listed here are 10 T cell receptor beta chains from one sample, sequenced in a study of T-cell memory formation after mild COVID-19. TCRdb re-called the 5' RACE reads through MiXCR, storing one row per CDR3 protein. The sample yields 55,000 to 70,000 distinct CDR3 sequences, roughly 25% seen once. What was sequenced was PBMCs or a T cell subset sorted from them (not recorded which). Receptor source: a young man who had mild COVID-19 (a few samples of this study predate the infection). Cell type and time point are not known.

The table lists this clonotype with a few counts. This chain joins TRBV24-1 and TRBJ2-5; 9 bases agree with TRBD1. CDR1 is KGHDR and CDR2 is SFDVKD in the germline V gene. With V trimmed by 4 bases and J by 0 bases, 5 bases remained unmatched. This CDR3 has 16 amino acids. The CDR3 nucleotides read TGTGCCACCAGTGAACCGGGACAGGGACACCAAGAGACCCAGTACTTC. This sequence encodes CATSEPGQGHQETQYF.

In this sample, this clonotype turned up a few times. The chain uses TRBV5-6 and TRBJ1-6, with D perhaps matching TRBD1 (6 bases). The CDR3 length is 14 residues. Between the trimmed V and J ends, which lost 2 bases and 10 bases, there was a span of 13 bases. In germline, CDR1 is SGHDT, CDR2 YYEEEE. The CDR3 region has the DNA TGTGCCAGCAGCTTCAAGGGGGTCCAGTCACCCCTCCACTTT. Protein: CASSFKGVQSPLHF.

The J gene is TRBJ2-2, the V gene TRBV4-1, with D tentatively TRBD1 or TRBD2 (6 bases each). Germline-derived CDR1 and CDR2 are MGHRA and YSYEKL. The ends were cut back, 4 bases at V and 5 bases at J, with 11 bases in the middle. There are 14 residues in the CDR3. The CDR3 nucleotides read TGCGCCAGCAGCCCGACAGGAGGGACCGGGGAGCTGTTTTTT. It yields the protein CASSPTGGTGELFF.

This clonotype occurred a few times. The chain links TRBV7-8 to TRBJ2-1; D is uncertain. The V gene's germline CDR1 is SGHVS and CDR2 FQNEAQ. The CDR3 sequence is 14 residues long. The V end was cut by 5 bases, the J end by 0 bases, with 8 bases between. CDR3 protein: CASSASNSYNEQFF. For the CDR3, the DNA is TGTGCCAGCAGCGCGAGTAACTCCTACAATGAGCAGTTCTTC.

The table lists this clonotype with many counts. Possible read error: a much larger clone is one base away. For the CDR3, the DNA is TGCGCCAGCAGCCCCTCCCCGGGAGAAAAAAAAGAGACCCAGTACTTC. This sequence encodes CASSPSPGEKKETQYF. This chain links TRBV4-1 with TRBJ2-5; D might be TRBD2 (6 bases). The germline gives CDR1 MGHRA, CDR2 YSYEKL. V dropped 4 bases and J dropped 3 bases, with 18 bases sitting between them. The length of the CDR3 is 16 residues.

The chain carries TRBV4-2 and TRBJ1-1; 7 bases map to TRBD1. CDR3 size: 18 residues. V dropped 1 base and J dropped 1; count of bases not matched to a gene: 12. The V gene's germline CDR1 is LGHNA and CDR2 YNFKEQ. CDR3 loop: CASSQGNSGTVPNTEAFF. CDR3 nucleotides: TGTGCCAGCAGCCAAGGAAATAGCGGGACAGTGCCGAACACTGAAGCTTTCTTT.

The chain carries TRBV28 and TRBJ1-5, with D tentatively TRBD1 (5 bases). The CDR3 covers 16 residues. The ends were cut back, 2 bases at V and 4 bases at J, with 15 bases in the middle. Germline V gene lookup returns CDR1 MDHEN and CDR2 SYDVKM. The CDR3 reads CASSLGQGSANQPQHF. The CDR3 coding sequence is TGTGCCAGCAGTTTAGGGCAGGGATCTGCGAATCAGCCCCAGCATTTT.

The chain links TRBV6-2 or TRBV6-3 to TRBJ1-5; no definite D call. Per germline, CDR1 MNHEY and CDR2 SVGEGT. V was pared by 2 bases and J by 10 bases, with 12 bases between. The CDR3 consists of 13 residues. In DNA form, the CDR3 reads TGTGCCAGCAGTTACGGATCGGACGAACCCCAGCATTTT. It codes for CASSYGSDEPQHF.

This clonotype was seen more than once but under ten times. The chain carries TRBV10-3 and TRBJ2-2; perhaps TRBD1 as D (6 bases). Per the germline V gene, CDR1 is ENHRY and CDR2 is SYGVKD. V lost 10 bases and J lost 6, with 15 bases in between. This CDR3 spans 13 amino acids. The CDR3 DNA reads TGTGCCACCTTGGGGGCGGGTCCCGGGGAGCTGTTTTTT. This translates into CATLGAGPGELFF.

The rearrangement links TRBV12-3 or TRBV12-4 to TRBJ2-5, with TRBD2 matching over 9 bases. The CDR3 has 16 residues. The V segment lost 6 bases and the J segment 4 bases; nucleotides outside the gene matches: 12. The CDR3 DNA reads TGTGCCAGCAGCCTATGGGATCTAGCGGGGCCAGAGACCCAGTACTTC. Encoded protein: CASSLWDLAGPETQYF.